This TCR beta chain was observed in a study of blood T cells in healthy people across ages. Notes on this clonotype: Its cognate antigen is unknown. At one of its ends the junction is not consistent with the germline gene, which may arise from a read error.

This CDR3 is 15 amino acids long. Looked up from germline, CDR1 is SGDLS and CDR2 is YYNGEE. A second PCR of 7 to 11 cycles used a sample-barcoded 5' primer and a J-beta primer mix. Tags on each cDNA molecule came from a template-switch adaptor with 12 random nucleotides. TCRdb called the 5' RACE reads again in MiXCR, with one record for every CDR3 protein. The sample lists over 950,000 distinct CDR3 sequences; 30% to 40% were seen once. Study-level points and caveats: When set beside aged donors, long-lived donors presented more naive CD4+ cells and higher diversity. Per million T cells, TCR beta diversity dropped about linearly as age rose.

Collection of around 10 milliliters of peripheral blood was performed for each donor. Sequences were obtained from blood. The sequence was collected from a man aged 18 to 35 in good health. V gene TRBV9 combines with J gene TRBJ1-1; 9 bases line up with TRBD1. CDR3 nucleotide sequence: TGTGCCAGCAGCGTACCGGGACAGGGAAACACTGTAGCTTTCTTT. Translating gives CASSVPGQGNTVAFF.